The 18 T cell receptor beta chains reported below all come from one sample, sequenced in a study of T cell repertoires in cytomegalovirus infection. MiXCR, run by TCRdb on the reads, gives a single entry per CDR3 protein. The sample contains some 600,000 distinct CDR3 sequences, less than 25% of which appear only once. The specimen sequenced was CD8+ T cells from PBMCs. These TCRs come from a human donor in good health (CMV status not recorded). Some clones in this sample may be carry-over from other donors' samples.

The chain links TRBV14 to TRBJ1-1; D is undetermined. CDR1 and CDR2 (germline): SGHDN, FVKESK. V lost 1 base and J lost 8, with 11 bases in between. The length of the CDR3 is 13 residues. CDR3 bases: TGTGCCAGCAGCCAAGTCACGGGCAGGGAAGCTTTCTTT. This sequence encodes CASSQVTGREAFF.

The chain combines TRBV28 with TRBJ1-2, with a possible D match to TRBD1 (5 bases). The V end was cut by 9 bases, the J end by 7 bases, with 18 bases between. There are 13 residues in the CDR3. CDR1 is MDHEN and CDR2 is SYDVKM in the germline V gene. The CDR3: CASASWGFSGYTF. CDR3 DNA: TGTGCCAGTGCCTCGTGGGGGTTCTCTGGCTACACCTTC.

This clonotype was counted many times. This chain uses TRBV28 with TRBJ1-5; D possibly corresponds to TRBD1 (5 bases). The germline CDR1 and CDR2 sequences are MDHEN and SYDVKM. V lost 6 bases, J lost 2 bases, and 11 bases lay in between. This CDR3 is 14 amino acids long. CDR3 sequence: CASSLTGGNQPQHF. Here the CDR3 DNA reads TGTGCCAGCAGCTTAACAGGCGGCAATCAGCCCCAGCATTTT.

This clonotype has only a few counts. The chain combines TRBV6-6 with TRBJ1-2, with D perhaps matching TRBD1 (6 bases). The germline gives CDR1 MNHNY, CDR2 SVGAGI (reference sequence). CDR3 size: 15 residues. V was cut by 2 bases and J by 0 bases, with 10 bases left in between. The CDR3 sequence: CASSYVRGANYGYTF. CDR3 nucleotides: TGTGCCAGCAGTTACGTCAGGGGAGCTAACTATGGCTACACCTTC.

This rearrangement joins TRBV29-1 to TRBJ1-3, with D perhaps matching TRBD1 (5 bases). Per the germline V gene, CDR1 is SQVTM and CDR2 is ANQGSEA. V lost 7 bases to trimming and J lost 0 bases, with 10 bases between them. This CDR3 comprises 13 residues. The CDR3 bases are TGCAGCGGGAAGGGGAGCTCTGGAAACACCATATATTTT. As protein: CSGKGSSGNTIYF. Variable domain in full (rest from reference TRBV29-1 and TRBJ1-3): SAVISQKPSRDICQRGTSLTIQCQVDSQVTMMFWYRQQPGQSLTLIATANQGSEATYESGFVIDKFPISRPNLTFSTLTVSNMSPEDSSIYLCSGKGSSGNTIYFGEGSWLTVV.

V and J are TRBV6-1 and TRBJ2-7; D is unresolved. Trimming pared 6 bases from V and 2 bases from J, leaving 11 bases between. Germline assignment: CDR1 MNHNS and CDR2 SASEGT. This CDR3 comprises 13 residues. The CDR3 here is CASSPYLTYEQYV. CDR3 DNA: TGTGCCAGCAGCCCTTATCTGACCTACGAGCAGTACGTC.

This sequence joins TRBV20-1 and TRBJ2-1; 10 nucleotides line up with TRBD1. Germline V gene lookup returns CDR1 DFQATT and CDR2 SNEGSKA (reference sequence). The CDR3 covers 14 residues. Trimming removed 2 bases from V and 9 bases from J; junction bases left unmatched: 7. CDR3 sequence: CSARSRQGAVEQFF. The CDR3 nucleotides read TGCAGTGCTAGATCCAGACAGGGGGCGGTTGAGCAGTTCTTC.

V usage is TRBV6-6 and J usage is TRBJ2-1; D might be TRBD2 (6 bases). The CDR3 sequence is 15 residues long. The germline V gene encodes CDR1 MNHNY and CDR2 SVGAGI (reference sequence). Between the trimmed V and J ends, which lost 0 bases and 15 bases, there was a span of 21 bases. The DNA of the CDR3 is TGTGCCAGCAGTTACTCCCAGTGGGGGGACTTCGAGACGTTCTTC. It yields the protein CASSYSQWGDFETFF.

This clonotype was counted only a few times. For the CDR3, the DNA is TGCAGCGTTTCAGGGGGACAGAGCTCCTACGAGCAGTACTTC. It is translated as CSVSGGQSSYEQYF. The V and J genes are TRBV29-1 and TRBJ2-7; 7 bases line up with TRBD1. Unmatched junction bases numbered 7, after V lost 5 bases and J lost 0 bases. Germline assignment: CDR1 SQVTM and CDR2 ANQGSEA. The CDR3 loop spans 14 amino acids.

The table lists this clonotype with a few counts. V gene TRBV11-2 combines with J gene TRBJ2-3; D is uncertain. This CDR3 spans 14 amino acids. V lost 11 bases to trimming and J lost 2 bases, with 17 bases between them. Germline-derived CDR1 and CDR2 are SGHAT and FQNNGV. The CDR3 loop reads CAGPYQAPTDTQYF. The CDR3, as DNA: TGTGCCGGCCCCTACCAGGCGCCCACAGATACGCAGTATTTT.

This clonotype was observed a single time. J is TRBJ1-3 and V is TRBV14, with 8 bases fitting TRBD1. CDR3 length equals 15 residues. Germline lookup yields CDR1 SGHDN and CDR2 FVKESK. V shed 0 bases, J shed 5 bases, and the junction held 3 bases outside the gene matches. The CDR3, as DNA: TGTGCCAGCAGCCAAGACCGACAGGGGAGAAACACCATATATTTT. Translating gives CASSQDRQGRNTIYF.

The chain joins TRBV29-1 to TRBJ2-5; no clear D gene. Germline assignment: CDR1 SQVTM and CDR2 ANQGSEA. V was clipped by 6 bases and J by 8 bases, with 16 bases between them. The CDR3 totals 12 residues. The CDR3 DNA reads TGCAGCGTGCCGGCCGGGTCTGTAACCCAGTACTTC. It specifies CSVPAGSVTQYF. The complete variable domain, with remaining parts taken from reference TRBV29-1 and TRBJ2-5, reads SAVISQKPSRDICQRGTSLTIQCQVDSQVTMMFWYRQQPGQSLTLIATANQGSEATYESGFVIDKFPISRPNLTFSTLTVSNMSPEDSSIYLCSVPAGSVTQYFGPGTRLLVL.

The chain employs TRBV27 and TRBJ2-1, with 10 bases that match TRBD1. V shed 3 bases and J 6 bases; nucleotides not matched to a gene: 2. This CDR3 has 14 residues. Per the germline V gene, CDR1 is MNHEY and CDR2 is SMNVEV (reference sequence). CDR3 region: CASSFDRGPNEQFF. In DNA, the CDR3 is TGTGCCAGCAGTTTCGACAGGGGGCCCAATGAGCAGTTCTTC.

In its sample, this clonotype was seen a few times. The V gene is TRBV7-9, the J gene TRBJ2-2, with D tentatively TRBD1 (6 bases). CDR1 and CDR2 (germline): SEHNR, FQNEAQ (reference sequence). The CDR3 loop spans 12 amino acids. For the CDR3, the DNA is TGTCAACTAAACAGGGAGACCGGGGAGCTGTTTTTT. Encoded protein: CQLNRETGELFF.

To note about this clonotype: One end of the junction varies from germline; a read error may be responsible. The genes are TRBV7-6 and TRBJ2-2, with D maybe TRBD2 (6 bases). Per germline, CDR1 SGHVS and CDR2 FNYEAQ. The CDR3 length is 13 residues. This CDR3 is CVSSPSGAGELFF. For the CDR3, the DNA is TGTGTCAGCAGTCCGTCGGGGGCCGGGGAGCTGTTTTTT.

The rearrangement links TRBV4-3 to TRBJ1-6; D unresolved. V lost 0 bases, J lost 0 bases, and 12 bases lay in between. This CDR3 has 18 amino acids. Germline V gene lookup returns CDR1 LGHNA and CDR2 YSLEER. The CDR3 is CASSQDRGSSSYNSPLHF. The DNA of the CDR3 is TGCGCCAGCAGCCAAGATCGTGGCAGTAGCTCCTATAATTCACCCCTCCACTTT.

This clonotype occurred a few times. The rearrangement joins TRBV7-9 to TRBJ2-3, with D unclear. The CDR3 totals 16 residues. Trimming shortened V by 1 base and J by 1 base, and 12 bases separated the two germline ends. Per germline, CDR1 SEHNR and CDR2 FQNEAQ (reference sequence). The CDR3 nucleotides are TGTGCCAGCAGCTTAGGGTACAGAGCCGGCACAGATACGCAGTATTTT. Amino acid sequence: CASSLGYRAGTDTQYF.

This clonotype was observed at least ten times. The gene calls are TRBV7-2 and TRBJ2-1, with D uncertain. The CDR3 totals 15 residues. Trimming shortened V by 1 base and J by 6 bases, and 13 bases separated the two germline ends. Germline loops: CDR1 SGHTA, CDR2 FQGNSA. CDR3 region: CASSLVPPRGNEQFF. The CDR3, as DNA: TGTGCCAGCAGCTTAGTCCCCCCACGAGGCAATGAGCAGTTCTTC.